The 25 T cell receptor beta chains below come from one sample, sequenced in a study of blood T cell repertoires in COVID-19. TCRdb keeps only in-frame clones here, not all; method: immunoSEQ multiplex PCR. The sample includes around 130,000 clones, over 75% of them seen just once. The sample consisted of peripheral blood. All receptors come from a man aged 40-50 years with active or convalescent COVID-19.

The chain couples TRBV6-6 to TRBJ2-7, with a weak D call TRBD2 (5 bases). This CDR3 comprises 15 residues. Trimming stripped 7 bases from V and 0 bases from J, with 16 bases between. Germline V CDR1 and CDR2: MNHNY, SVGAGI (reference sequence). The CDR3 DNA sequence: TGTGCCAGCACCAGACAACTGGGGAGCTCCTACGAGCAGTACTTC. Translating it yields CASTRQLGSSYEQYF.

V usage is TRBV3-1 (or the pseudogene TRBV3-2) and J usage is TRBJ1-5; TRBD1 matches 7 bases. The J segment lost 2 bases and the V segment lost 2 bases, leaving 12 bases of the junction unmatched. The CDR3 is made up of 18 amino acids. Germline V gene data show CDR1 as LGHDT and CDR2 as YNNKEL (reference sequence). The chain's CDR3 is CASSQSAERDSGNQPQHF. The CDR3 DNA is TGTGCCAGCAGCCAATCAGCGGAGAGGGACAGTGGCAATCAGCCCCAGCATTTT.

This clone appeared once. The chain employs TRBV3-1 (or the pseudogene TRBV3-2) and TRBJ1-6, with no clear D. The V end was cut by 6 bases, the J end by 9 bases, with 15 bases between. Germline V gives CDR1 LGHDT, CDR2 YNNKEL (reference sequence). The CDR3 covers 14 residues. The CDR3 spells CASRASGESSPLHF. The CDR3, as DNA: TGTGCCAGCAGGGCTTCCGGGGAAAGTTCACCCCTCCACTTT.

The chain carries TRBV3-1 (or the pseudogene TRBV3-2) and TRBJ2-1, with D possibly being TRBD1 (5 bases). This CDR3 has 19 amino acids. V shed 1 base and J shed 0 bases, with 19 bases lying between them. Germline CDR1 and CDR2: LGHDT and YNNKEL (reference sequence). The CDR3 sequence: CASSQVWQGRMSSYNEQFF. The CDR3 nucleotides read TGTGCCAGCAGCCAAGTGTGGCAGGGCAGAATGAGCTCCTACAATGAGCAGTTCTTC.

This clone was seen just once. DNA of the CDR3: TGTGCCAGTAGTATCCGTAATCCTCAGGGGACCTATGGCTACACCTTC. Protein product: CASSIRNPQGTYGYTF. The V call is TRBV19, the J call TRBJ1-2; a weak D match, TRBD1 (6 bases). Trimming removed 3 bases at V and 4 bases at J, with 18 bases between. In germline, CDR1 is LNHDA, CDR2 SQIVND (reference sequence). The CDR3 has 16 amino acids.

The chain links TRBV11-3 to TRBJ2-5, with 7 bases lining up with TRBD2. The CDR3 runs 15 residues. J gave up 4 bases and V 5 bases, and 10 bases lay outside the gene matches. Germline V gene sequence: CDR1 SGHNT, CDR2 YENEEA. The DNA for the CDR3 is TGTGCCAGCAGCGCCCGGGGGGATAGCAGAGAGACCCAGTACTTC. It specifies CASSARGDSRETQYF.

This rearrangement joins TRBV11-3 to TRBJ2-3; 10 positions agree with TRBD1. The length of the CDR3 is 15 residues. CDR1 and CDR2 (germline): SGHNT, YENEEA. The ends lost 6 bases at V and 4 bases at J; junction bases unmatched: 7. In DNA, the CDR3 is TGTGCCAGCAGTCCGGCGGGACAGGGGCCAGATACGCAGTATTTT. Translated, it gives CASSPAGQGPDTQYF.

The chain carries TRBV6-5 and TRBJ2-5, with a weak D call TRBD1 (5 bases). The CDR3 contains 15 residues. V lost 2 bases, J lost 5 bases, and 15 bases lay in between. Germline V gene lookup returns CDR1 MNHEY and CDR2 SVGAGI. CDR3 coding DNA: TGTGCCAGCAGTTACGGGGTCAGGGAAAGGGAGACCCAGTACTTC. This translates into CASSYGVRERETQYF.

This clone was seen only once. The chain employs TRBV28 and TRBJ1-5, with 7 bases lining up with TRBD1. Germline V gene sequence: CDR1 MDHEN, CDR2 SYDVKM. Trimming at V came to 3 bases and at J to 5 bases, leaving 16 bases not matched to a gene. The CDR3 length is 18 residues. CDR3 region: CASSLGPPGGHVDQPQHF. The CDR3 nucleotides read TGTGCCAGCAGTTTGGGCCCCCCAGGGGGGCACGTGGATCAGCCCCAGCATTTT.

This chain links TRBV9 with TRBJ2-5; the match to TRBD2 covers 14 bases. V shed 0 bases, J shed 1 base, and the junction held 5 bases outside the gene matches. Germline V gene sequence: CDR1 SGDLS, CDR2 YYNGEE. The CDR3 runs 18 residues. The CDR3 nucleotides read TGTGCCAGCAGCGTAGGGACTAGCGGGGGGCCAATCCAAGAGACCCAGTACTTC. It encodes CASSVGTSGGPIQETQYF.

This clone was observed a single time. V and J are TRBV5-1 and TRBJ2-1; TRBD1 aligns across 10 bases. This CDR3 has 15 amino acids. Trimming took 0 bases from V and 3 from J; bases not matched to a gene: 0. The germline gives CDR1 SGHRS, CDR2 YFSETQ. CDR3 nucleotides: TGCGCCAGCAGCTTGGGGACAGGGGGCTACAATGAGCAGTTCTTC. Protein sequence: CASSLGTGGYNEQFF.

This chain links TRBV3-1 (or the pseudogene TRBV3-2) with TRBJ2-6; D may be TRBD1 (6 bases). With 4 bases removed from V and 1 base from J, the gap between germline ends came to 8 bases. This CDR3 is 15 amino acids long. CDR1 is LGHDT and CDR2 is YNNKEL in the germline V gene (reference sequence). The CDR3 loop reads CASSLQGSGANVLTF. In DNA form, the CDR3 reads TGTGCCAGCAGCCTACAGGGTTCTGGGGCCAACGTCCTGACTTTC.

The chain carries TRBV27 and TRBJ1-2; the match to TRBD1 covers 9 bases. The CDR3 is 18 residues long. Trimming cost V 6 bases and J 7 bases; bases outside gene matches: 21. Germline CDR1 is MNHEY and CDR2 is SMNVEV (reference sequence). The DNA for the CDR3 is TGTGCCAGCAGCTCACACTCCCGCGACAGGGGGATTCGGGGTGGCTACACCTTC. The encoded protein is CASSSHSRDRGIRGGYTF.

The V call is TRBV29-1, the J call TRBJ2-6; TRBD1 aligns across 7 bases. Germline V lookup: CDR1 SQVTM, CDR2 ANQGSEA. Trimming removed 4 bases from V and 0 bases from J; junction bases left unmatched: 0. This CDR3 has 14 amino acids. CDR3 in DNA: TGCAGCGTTGCAGGGGGCTCTGGGGCCAACGTCCTGACTTTC. The encoded protein is CSVAGGSGANVLTF. The whole variable domain, remainder taken from reference TRBV29-1 and TRBJ2-6, is SAVISQKPSRDICQRGTSLTIQCQVDSQVTMMFWYRQQPGQSLTLIATANQGSEATYESGFVIDKFPISRPNLTFSTLTVSNMSPEDSSIYLCSVAGGSGANVLTFGAGSRLTVL.

This clone came up once. The rearrangement links TRBV4-3 to TRBJ1-4, with D unresolved. V dropped 6 bases and J dropped 3 bases, with 8 bases sitting between them. The germline gives CDR1 LGHNA, CDR2 YSLEER. This CDR3 spans 13 amino acids. The CDR3 loop is CASSPSANEKLFF. The DNA of the CDR3 is TGCGCCAGCAGTCCCTCGGCTAATGAAAAACTGTTTTTT.

The chain recombines TRBV6-5 with TRBJ2-5; weak D call: TRBD2 (6 bases). Germline V CDR1 and CDR2: MNHEY, SVGAGI. The CDR3 has 13 residues. V gave up 11 bases and J gave up 3 bases, with 16 bases separating them. Here the CDR3 reads CAARKGLKETQYF. CDR3 sequence (DNA): TGTGCCGCCCGGAAGGGACTGAAAGAGACCCAGTACTTC.

In nucleotides, the CDR3 is TGCGCCAGCAGCTTGGAAGCCCGTCCGGGAGGGACCGGGGAGCTGTTTTTT. Translated, it gives CASSLEARPGGTGELFF. The J gene is TRBJ2-2, the V gene TRBV5-1, with 8 bases identical to TRBD2. The J segment lost 5 bases and the V segment lost 0 bases, leaving 9 bases of the junction unmatched. The CDR3 spans 17 residues. In germline, CDR1 is SGHRS, CDR2 YFSETQ. Filled out from reference TRBV5-1 and TRBJ2-2, the complete variable domain reads KAGVTQTPRYLIKTRGQQVTLSCSPISGHRSVSWYQQTPGQGLQFLFEYFSETQRNKGNFPGRFSGRQFSNSRSEMNVSTLELGDSALYLCASSLEARPGGTGELFFGEGSRLTVL.

This clone was found once. The gene calls are TRBV9 and TRBJ1-2, with D perhaps TRBD1 (5 bases). The CDR3 covers 16 residues. The V end lost 0 bases, the J end lost 4 bases, and 16 bases lay between the germline ends. Germline loops: CDR1 SGDLS, CDR2 YYNGEE. The CDR3 reads CASSVGDRPKAYGYTF. The CDR3 DNA reads TGTGCCAGCAGCGTAGGTGACAGACCTAAAGCCTATGGCTACACCTTC. The full variable domain, rest sourced from reference TRBV9 and TRBJ1-2, is DSGVTQTPKHLITATGQRVTLRCSPRSGDLSVYWYQQSLDQGLQFLIQYYNGEERAKGNILERFSAQQFPDLHSELNLSSLELGDSALYFCASSVGDRPKAYGYTFGSGTRLTVV.

The gene calls are TRBV29-1 and TRBJ1-1, with TRBD1 matching over 7 bases. V trimming: 7 bases; J trimming: 4 bases; junction bases outside the gene matches: 3. Germline CDR1 SQVTM, CDR2 ANQGSEA. The CDR3 spans 11 residues. The CDR3 DNA reads as TGCAGCGCAAACAGGGGCACTGAAGCTTTCTTT. It encodes CSANRGTEAFF.

The CDR3 sequence: CASSSGQGGTDTQYF. The DNA for the CDR3 is TGCGCCAGCAGCTCCGGACAGGGAGGTACAGATACGCAGTATTTT. The rearrangement joins TRBV5-1 to TRBJ2-3, with 8 bases identical to TRBD1. CDR3 length: 15 amino acids. The germline gives CDR1 SGHRS, CDR2 YFSETQ. J lost 3 bases, V lost 3 bases, and 6 bases had no gene match.

The V and J genes are TRBV2 and TRBJ2-4; 8 nucleotides agree with TRBD1. Germline CDR1 and CDR2: SNHLY and FYNNEI. The CDR3 covers 16 residues. The V and J ends lost 7 bases and 0 bases, in that order; junction bases with no gene match: 8. CDR3 bases: TGTGCCAGCATGTACTCAGGGGGCCTAGCCAAAAACATTCAGTACTTC. This encodes CASMYSGGLAKNIQYF.

The chain employs TRBV6-4 and TRBJ2-7; D is uncertain. CDR1 is MRHNA, CDR2 SNTAGT, per germline. The CDR3 sequence is 13 residues long. Trimming shortened V by 0 bases and J by 4 bases, and 7 bases separated the two germline ends. Here the CDR3 DNA reads TGTGCCAGCAGTGACTCTTTGGCATACGAGCAGTACTTC. Amino acid sequence: CASSDSLAYEQYF.

The rearrangement uses TRBV3-1 (or the pseudogene TRBV3-2) and TRBJ2-7; 10 bases map to TRBD2. This CDR3 is 16 amino acids long. V was clipped by 6 bases and J by 1 base; unmatched bases: 9. Germline CDR1 is LGHDT and CDR2 is YNNKEL (reference sequence). The CDR3 DNA sequence: TGTGCCAGCAGACAACAACCTAGCGGGGGTTCCTACGAGCAGTACTTC. Translated: CASRQQPSGGSYEQYF.

The rearrangement joins TRBV6-2 or TRBV6-3 to TRBJ1-1; the D is unclear. The ends were cut back, 2 bases at V and 1 base at J, with 14 bases in the middle. Germline CDR1 and CDR2: MNHEY and SVGEGT. The CDR3 length is 16 residues. The DNA for the CDR3 is TGTGCCAGCAGTTACGAGGGTGGCCGGACGAACACTGAAGCTTTCTTT. This gives the protein CASSYEGGRTNTEAFF.

The sample holds one count of this clone. The chain joins TRBV6-5 to TRBJ1-2, with D maybe TRBD1 (6 bases). The V and J ends lost 5 bases and 4 bases respectively, with 14 bases between them. CDR1 and CDR2 from the germline V gene are MNHEY and SVGAGI. The CDR3 sequence is 14 residues long. The CDR3 coding sequence is TGTGCCAGCAGTCACCCAGGGGTTGTCTATGGCTACACCTTC. Translated, it gives CASSHPGVVYGYTF.